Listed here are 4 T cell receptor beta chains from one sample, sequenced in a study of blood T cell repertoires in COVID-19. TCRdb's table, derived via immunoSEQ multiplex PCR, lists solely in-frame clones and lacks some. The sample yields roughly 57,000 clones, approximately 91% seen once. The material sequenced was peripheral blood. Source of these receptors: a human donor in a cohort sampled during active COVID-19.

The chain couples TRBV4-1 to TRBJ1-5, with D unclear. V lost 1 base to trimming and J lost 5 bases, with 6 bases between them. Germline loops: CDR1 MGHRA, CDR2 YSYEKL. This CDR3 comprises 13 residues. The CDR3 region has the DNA TGCGCCAGCAGCCAAGTCCCAGATCAGCCCCAGCATTTT. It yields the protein CASSQVPDQPQHF.

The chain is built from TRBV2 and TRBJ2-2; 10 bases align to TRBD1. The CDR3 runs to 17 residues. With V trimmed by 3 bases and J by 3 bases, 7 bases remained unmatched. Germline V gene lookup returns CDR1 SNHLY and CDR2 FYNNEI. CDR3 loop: CASSDPDRGQDTGELFF. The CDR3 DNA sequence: TGTGCCAGCAGTGACCCTGACAGGGGGCAGGACACCGGGGAGCTGTTTTTT.

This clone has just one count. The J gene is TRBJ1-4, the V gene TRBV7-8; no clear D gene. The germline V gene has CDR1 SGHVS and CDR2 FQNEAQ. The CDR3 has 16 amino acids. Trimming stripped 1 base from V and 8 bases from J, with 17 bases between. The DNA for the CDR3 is TGTGCCAGCAGCTTAGGGGGAGGAGCGCGAGGGGAAAAACTGTTTTTT. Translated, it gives CASSLGGGARGEKLFF.

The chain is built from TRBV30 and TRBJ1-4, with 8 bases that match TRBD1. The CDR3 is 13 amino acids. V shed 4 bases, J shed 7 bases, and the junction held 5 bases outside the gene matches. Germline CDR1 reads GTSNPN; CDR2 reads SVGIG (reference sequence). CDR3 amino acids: CAWKGQGGEKLFF. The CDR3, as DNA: TGTGCCTGGAAAGGACAGGGAGGTGAAAAACTGTTTTTT. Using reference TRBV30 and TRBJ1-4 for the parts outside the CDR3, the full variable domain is SQTIHQWPATLVQPVGSPLSLECTVEGTSNPNLYWYRQAAGRGLQLLFYSVGIGQISSEVPQNLSASRPQDRQFILSSKKLLLSDSGFYLCAWKGQGGEKLFFGSGTQLSVL.